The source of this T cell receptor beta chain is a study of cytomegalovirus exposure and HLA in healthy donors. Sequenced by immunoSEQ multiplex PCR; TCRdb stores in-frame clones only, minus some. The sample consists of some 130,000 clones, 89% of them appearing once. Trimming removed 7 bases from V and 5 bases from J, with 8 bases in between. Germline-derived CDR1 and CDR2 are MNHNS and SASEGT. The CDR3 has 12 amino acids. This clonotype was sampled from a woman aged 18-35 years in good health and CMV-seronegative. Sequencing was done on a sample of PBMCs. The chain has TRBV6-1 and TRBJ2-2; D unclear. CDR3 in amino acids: CASIALTGELFF. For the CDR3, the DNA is TGTGCCAGCATCGCGCTTACCGGGGAGCTGTTTTTT.